This entry concerns a single T cell receptor beta chain. Its cognate antigen has yet to be identified. No base qualities exist here, and no much larger clone lies one base off it. In the germline V gene, CDR1 corresponds to MNHEY and CDR2 to SVGAGI. The CDR3 goes from the cysteine to the phenylalanine over 15 residues. Only CDR3 DNA remains: 45 bases, in frame from the first base. V has 5 bases trimmed and J has 4 bases trimmed; junction bases matching no gene number 7. This sample was included in a study of blood T cell repertoires in COVID-19 (TCRdb year 2020). Some background on the complete study: Samples from collaborators originated in the United States, Italy and Spain and spanned both the acute and convalescent phases of COVID-19. The prospective study material was composed of cDNA or gDNA derived from T cells, B-cell-depleted T cells, or PBMCs. Deeply sampled blood TCRbeta repertoires from subjects exposed to, actively infected with, or recovered from COVID-19 were included in the dataset. The repertoires were released in a freely available public database intended as a resource for research on the immune response to SARS-CoV-2. The samples were drawn from two sources: the first 160 participants of the ongoing ImmuneRACE study, and some 1,300 subjects contributed by 6 global collaborators. Nearly every sample came with metadata listing a de-identified subject ID, COVID-19 status, age in years and sex. HLA class I and class II types, where available, came from metadata supplied by the sample provider rather than from assay-based typing. Study-wide conclusions, independent of this receptor: The amount of clinical and demographic metadata varied by source and participant and was provided uncurated.

Whole blood was collected in K2EDTA tubes by collaborating institutions according to the institutions' own protocols. For TCRbeta analysis, collaborators shipped samples as frozen whole blood, isolated PBMCs, or DNA extracted from either of those sample types. TCRbeta CDR3 regions were amplified from genomic DNA by means of the immunoSEQ Assay, a bias-controlled multiplex PCR. The authors' pipeline ran thus. Within the assay, amplification of reference gene primers was used to estimate how many nucleated cells each sample contained. Sequence reads were collapsed and filtered to measure the absolute abundance of every unique TCRbeta CDR3 rearrangement. Productive Simpson clonality was computed per sample as the square root of Simpson's diversity index over productive rearrangements. What TCRdb holds here is the immuneACCESS table cut down to in-frame rearrangements. Part of the clones is not present; checked against another copy, under half of the missing clones reflect an unresolved V gene, and the others are unexplained. The V and J calls and clone size were taken over from that table, and D and trimming were inferred from the DNA. This sample has approximately 300,000 clones in its table, and approximately 86% of those were observed once. The ten top clones hold approximately 3.8% of the sample.

The V and J genes are TRBV6-5 and TRBJ1-2, with 10 bases matching TRBD1. This TCR was sampled from a woman aged 50 to 60 with active or convalescent COVID-19. Sequencing input: peripheral blood. The CDR3 region: CASSKKTGGFYGYTF. The nucleotide sequence is TGTGCCAGCAGTAAGAAGACAGGGGGCTTCTATGGCTACACCTTC.